Listed here are 28 T cell receptor beta chains from one sample, sequenced in a study of cytomegalovirus exposure and HLA in healthy donors. With 60 Vbeta and 13 Jbeta primers, the PCR was carried out. This table comes from immunoSEQ multiplex PCR, and its TCRdb copy is limited to in-frame clones, with some not included. The repertoire has 150,000 to 200,000 clones, 70% to 80% of them found once; the top ten carry less than 2.5%. What was sequenced was PBMCs. The receptors here all came from a woman aged 45-65 years in good health and CMV-seronegative.

V is TRBV4-2 and J is TRBJ2-7; 10 bases align to TRBD1. The V and J ends lost 0 bases and 4 bases, in that order; junction bases with no gene match: 6. The germline gives CDR1 LGHNA, CDR2 YNFKEQ. CDR3 length: 16 amino acids. CDR3 DNA: TGTGCCAGCAGCCAAGATCCGGGACAGGGGTGGTACGAGCAGTACTTC. Translation: CASSQDPGQGWYEQYF.

The chain is built from TRBV7-2 and TRBJ2-7; the match to TRBD1 covers 12 bases. There are 15 residues in the CDR3. Unmatched junction bases numbered 5, after V lost 2 bases and J lost 6 bases. The germline CDR1 and CDR2 sequences are SGHTA and FQGNSA. The CDR3 region has the DNA TGTGCCAGCAGCTTAACCGGGACAGGGGGCTCCGAGCAGTACTTC. Its protein product is CASSLTGTGGSEQYF.

This clone was recorded a few times. The chain uses TRBV28 and TRBJ2-7; D remains ambiguous. V lost 5 bases, J lost 1 base, and 12 bases lay in between. This CDR3 region has 14 residues. The V gene's germline CDR1 is MDHEN and CDR2 SYDVKM. CDR3 sequence reads: CASSAPASSYEQYF. CDR3 sequence (DNA): TGTGCCAGCAGTGCCCCCGCCAGTTCCTACGAGCAGTACTTC.

Only one count was recorded for this clone. The rearrangement uses TRBV29-1 and TRBJ2-7, with 10 nucleotides matching TRBD1. The CDR3 totals 19 residues. The V gene end was trimmed by 7 bases and the J gene end by 2 bases; junction bases not matched to a gene: 23. Germline V gives CDR1 SQVTM, CDR2 ANQGSEA. The CDR3 protein is CSATNPLDPGQGPPYEQYF. CDR3 DNA: TGCAGCGCAACCAATCCCCTCGATCCGGGACAGGGGCCTCCCTACGAGCAGTACTTC.

The chain is built from TRBV7-2 and TRBJ1-5; 9 nucleotides match TRBD1. The CDR3 extends over 18 amino acids. V lost 4 bases, J lost 2 bases, and 12 bases stayed unmatched. Germline CDR1 and CDR2: SGHTA and FQGNSA. CDR3 loop: CASSSFGGQGSGNQPQHF. CDR3 in DNA: TGTGCCAGCAGCTCCTTTGGGGGACAGGGATCAGGCAATCAGCCCCAGCATTTT.

The gene calls are TRBV27 and TRBJ2-2, with D possibly TRBD2 on 7 matching bases. Germline CDR1 is MNHEY and CDR2 is SMNVEV (reference sequence). The CDR3 sequence is 17 residues long. Trimming removed 2 bases from V and 6 bases from J, with 19 bases in between. The CDR3 coding sequence is TGTGCCAGCAGTTTACACACAGGGAGGGGCGGGGCCGGGGAGCTGTTTTTT. Its translation: CASSLHTGRGGAGELFF.

The genes are TRBV2 and TRBJ1-4; D gene ambiguous. Trimming cost V 6 bases and J 4 bases, with 12 bases left between them. Germline lookup yields CDR1 SNHLY and CDR2 FYNNEI. The CDR3 runs 14 residues. The chain's CDR3 is CASRNTYLNEKLFF. DNA of the CDR3: TGTGCCAGCAGGAACACATACCTTAATGAAAAACTGTTTTTT.

This sequence joins TRBV19 and TRBJ1-4, with TRBD1 as a possible D gene (5 bases). CDR3 length: 15 amino acids. Germline CDR1 reads LNHDA; CDR2 reads SQIVND (reference sequence). The germline V and J ends were trimmed by 4 bases and 0 bases, with 9 bases remaining between them. The CDR3 here is CASSNDRATNEKLFF. In DNA, the CDR3 is TGTGCCAGTAGTAACGACAGAGCAACTAATGAAAAACTGTTTTTT.

The chain recombines TRBV7-2 with TRBJ1-2, with D possibly TRBD1 on 6 matching bases. The CDR3 length is 12 residues. The germline gives CDR1 SGHTA, CDR2 FQGNSA. The V end lost 5 bases, the J end lost 8 bases, and 12 bases lay between the germline ends. The CDR3 coding sequence is TGTGCCAGCAGCCGCGGGGGGGCGGGCTACACCTTC. This codes for CASSRGGAGYTF. The complete variable domain, with remaining parts taken from reference TRBV7-2 and TRBJ1-2, reads GAGVSQSPSNKVTEKGKDVELRCDPISGHTALYWYRQSLGQGLEFLIYFQGNSAPDKSGLPSDRFSAERTGGSVSTLTIQRTQQEDSAVYLCASSRGGAGYTFGSGTRLTVV.

The gene calls are TRBV19 and TRBJ2-1; the match to TRBD2 covers 10 bases. The CDR3 runs 16 residues. V lost 7 bases, J lost 9 bases, and 15 bases stayed unmatched. Germline values: CDR1 LNHDA, CDR2 SQIVND (reference sequence). The CDR3 DNA is TGTGCCAGTACCCGACTAGCGGGCCGAACGGAGGTTGAGCAGTTCTTC. Its translation: CASTRLAGRTEVEQFF.

CDR3 region: CASSLDRAKETQYF. The DNA of the CDR3 is TGTGCCAGCAGCTTAGACAGGGCAAAAGAGACCCAGTACTTC. The gene calls are TRBV11-2 and TRBJ2-5, with D possibly matching TRBD1 (5 bases). Germline CDR1 is SGHAT and CDR2 is FQNNGV. The CDR3 covers 14 residues. V shed 0 bases and J shed 3 bases, with 8 bases lying between them. Variable domain in full (rest from reference TRBV11-2 and TRBJ2-5): EAGVAQSPRYKIIEKRQSVAFWCNPISGHATLYWYQQILGQGPKLLIQFQNNGVVDDSQLPKDRFSAERLKGVDSTLKIQPAKLEDSAVYLCASSLDRAKETQYFGPGTRLLVL.

The chain recombines TRBV4-1 with TRBJ2-3; 12 nucleotides line up with TRBD2. The germline V gene encodes CDR1 MGHRA and CDR2 YSYEKL. This CDR3 is built from 16 residues. Trimming at V came to 1 base and at J to 4 bases, leaving 3 bases not matched to a gene. CDR3 region: CASSQALAGGPDTQYF. CDR3 in DNA: TGCGCCAGCAGCCAAGCGCTAGCGGGGGGGCCAGATACGCAGTATTTT.

This clone was found once. The CDR3 spells CASGSLGAGAGYNEQFF. Written as DNA, the CDR3 is TGCGCCAGCGGCTCTTTGGGGGCGGGAGCGGGGTACAATGAGCAGTTCTTC. The chain combines TRBV5-1 with TRBJ2-1; a weak D match, TRBD2 (7 bases). Germline V gene sequence: CDR1 SGHRS, CDR2 YFSETQ. This CDR3 has 17 residues. Trimming pared 7 bases from V and 4 bases from J, leaving 24 bases between. The entire variable domain, with the rest obtained from reference TRBV5-1 and TRBJ2-1, is as follows: KAGVTQTPRYLIKTRGQQVTLSCSPISGHRSVSWYQQTPGQGLQFLFEYFSETQRNKGNFPGRFSGRQFSNSRSEMNVSTLELGDSALYLCASGSLGAGAGYNEQFFGPGTRLTVL.

V and J are TRBV6-4 and TRBJ1-1; D possibly corresponds to TRBD1 (6 bases). The germline V and J ends were trimmed by 3 bases and 4 bases, with 9 bases remaining between them. Germline V CDR1 and CDR2: MRHNA, SNTAGT. This CDR3 is 13 amino acids long. CDR3: CASSEGASTEAFF. CDR3 DNA: TGTGCCAGCAGTGAGGGGGCAAGCACTGAAGCTTTCTTT.

V is TRBV6-1 and J is TRBJ1-1; D is uncertain. Germline V gives CDR1 MNHNS, CDR2 SASEGT. The CDR3 is 13 residues long. The V end lost 7 bases, the J end lost 1 base, and 10 bases lay between the germline ends. The CDR3 DNA is TGTGCCAGCACCCTAGTGGCGAACACTGAAGCTTTCTTT. Translating gives CASTLVANTEAFF.

The genes are TRBV5-6 and TRBJ2-3, with TRBD1 identical over 7 bases. This CDR3 has 15 amino acids. Germline V gene lookup returns CDR1 SGHDT and CDR2 YYEEEE. V lost 4 bases to trimming and J lost 1 base; unmatched junction nucleotides: 6. DNA for the CDR3: TGTGCCAGCAGCCTAGGGACAGCCGGCACAGATACGCAGTATTTT. This encodes CASSLGTAGTDTQYF.

In the case of this clone: Other DNA variants within this sample encode the same CDR3. This chain uses TRBV18 with TRBJ1-2, with D possibly matching TRBD1 (6 bases). The V end lost 2 bases, the J end lost 5 bases, and 6 bases lay between the germline ends. The CDR3 is 12 amino acids. CDR1 and CDR2 (germline): KGHSH, LQKENI. The CDR3 here is CASSPTGYGYTF. In DNA, the CDR3 is TGTGCCAGCTCACCAACAGGGTATGGCTACACCTTC.

The chain joins TRBV11-2 to TRBJ1-5; 7 positions agree with TRBD1. Germline V gene lookup returns CDR1 SGHAT and CDR2 FQNNGV. Trimming at V came to 5 bases and at J to 7 bases, leaving 5 bases not matched to a gene. There are 13 residues in the CDR3. Written as DNA, the CDR3 is TGTGCCAGCAGCCCAACAGGGGTCCAGCCCCAGCATTTT. It translates to CASSPTGVQPQHF.

The chain employs TRBV19 and TRBJ2-3; possibly TRBD2 for D (6 bases). V lost 0 bases, J lost 5 bases, and 15 bases lay in between. CDR3 size: 16 residues. Germline V gene lookup returns CDR1 LNHDA and CDR2 SQIVND (reference sequence). CDR3: CASSIERAGRGDTQYF. CDR3 coding DNA: TGTGCCAGTAGTATAGAGCGAGCGGGTCGGGGAGATACGCAGTATTTT. Filled out from reference TRBV19 and TRBJ2-3, the complete variable domain reads DGGITQSPKYLFRKEGQNVTLSCEQNLNHDAMYWYRQDPGQGLRLIYYSQIVNDFQKGDIAEGYSVSREKKESFPLTVTSAQKNPTAFYLCASSIERAGRGDTQYFGPGTRLTVL.

V gene TRBV2 combines with J gene TRBJ2-5, with 16 bases fitting TRBD2. Trimming removed 1 base from V and 7 bases from J; junction bases left unmatched: 6. From germline, CDR1 is SNHLY and CDR2 FYNNEI. The CDR3 is 17 residues long. The CDR3 DNA follows: TGTGCCAGCAGTGAAGAAGGGACTAGCGGGGGGGCCGGGACCCAGTACTTC. Translating gives CASSEEGTSGGAGTQYF. The full variable domain, rest sourced from reference TRBV2 and TRBJ2-5, is EPEVTQTPSHQVTQMGQEVILRCVPISNHLYFYWYRQILGQKVEFLVSFYNNEISEKSEIFDDQFSVERPDGSNFTLKIRSTKLEDSAMYFCASSEEGTSGGAGTQYFGPGTRLLVL.

Comments on this clone: Other DNA sequences in this sample translate to the same CDR3. The chain joins TRBV28 to TRBJ1-1; D remains unclear. CDR3 length: 12 amino acids. Germline CDR1 and CDR2: MDHEN and SYDVKM. V was shortened by 6 bases and J by 11 bases, with 16 bases between the two germline ends. The CDR3 DNA reads as TGTGCCAGCAGCCCGGTCACCCCTTTTGCTTTCTTT. Translating gives CASSPVTPFAFF.

This chain links TRBV11-2 with TRBJ1-6, with a possible D match to TRBD1 (6 bases). The CDR3 loop spans 16 amino acids. In germline, CDR1 is SGHAT, CDR2 FQNNGV. Trimming removed 1 base from V and 10 bases from J, with 17 bases in between. Here the CDR3 DNA reads TGTGCCAGCAGCTTAGGTACCGGCGTACAGGGATCACCCCTCCACTTT. This translates into CASSLGTGVQGSPLHF.

The V and J genes are TRBV19 and TRBJ2-1; the match to TRBD2 covers 8 bases. The CDR3 spans 15 residues. CDR1 and CDR2 from the germline V gene are LNHDA and SQIVND (reference sequence). The V segment lost 6 bases and the J segment 8 bases; nucleotides outside the gene matches: 12. CDR3 sequence reads: CASSLGTSGQYEQFF. In DNA form, the CDR3 reads TGTGCCAGTAGCCTCGGAACTAGCGGCCAGTATGAGCAGTTCTTC.

V is TRBV6-5 and J is TRBJ2-7; 7 nucleotides match TRBD2. This CDR3 has 15 amino acids. Per germline, CDR1 MNHEY and CDR2 SVGAGI. The V and J ends lost 5 bases and 2 bases, in that order; junction bases with no gene match: 9. CDR3 amino acids: CASSRRRGNPYEQYF. CDR3 sequence (DNA): TGTGCCAGCAGTCGGCGGCGGGGGAACCCCTACGAGCAGTACTTC.

The table lists this clone with a count of one. V usage is TRBV28 and J usage is TRBJ1-6; D might be TRBD1 (5 bases). Per germline, CDR1 MDHEN and CDR2 SYDVKM. The CDR3 is 14 residues long. The chain's CDR3 is CAVTDNHYNSPLHF. As DNA, the CDR3 is TGTGCTGTGACAGATAACCACTATAATTCACCCCTCCACTTT.

As concerns this clone: One end of the junction is discordant with germline, which a read error may explain. The chain employs TRBV6-5 and TRBJ1-1; possibly TRBD1 for D (6 bases). This CDR3 spans 16 amino acids. From germline, CDR1 is MNHEY and CDR2 SVGAGI. CDR3 amino acids: CASSYSTTGWNAEAFF. The CDR3 DNA reads as TGTGCCAGCAGTTACTCGACGACAGGTTGGAACGCTGAAGCTTTCTTT.

This clone was seen at least ten times. The chain couples TRBV7-2 to TRBJ1-1; 9 bases map to TRBD1. The CDR3 contains 15 residues. CDR1 is SGHTA, CDR2 FQGNSA, per germline. The V gene end was trimmed by 2 bases and the J gene end by 6 bases; junction bases not matched to a gene: 7. The CDR3 protein is CASSLLAQGAAEAFF. CDR3 nucleotide sequence: TGTGCCAGCAGCTTATTGGCACAGGGGGCAGCTGAAGCTTTCTTT.

This clone was counted a few times. This rearrangement joins TRBV11-2 to TRBJ2-3; 9 bases map to TRBD2. The CDR3 consists of 18 residues. Germline loops: CDR1 SGHAT, CDR2 FQNNGV. J was trimmed by 4 bases and V by 1 base; bases with no gene match: 12. This chain's CDR3 is CASSLVGGGGRASDTQYF. DNA for the CDR3: TGTGCCAGCAGCTTAGTGGGAGGGGGCGGGAGGGCCTCAGATACGCAGTATTTT.